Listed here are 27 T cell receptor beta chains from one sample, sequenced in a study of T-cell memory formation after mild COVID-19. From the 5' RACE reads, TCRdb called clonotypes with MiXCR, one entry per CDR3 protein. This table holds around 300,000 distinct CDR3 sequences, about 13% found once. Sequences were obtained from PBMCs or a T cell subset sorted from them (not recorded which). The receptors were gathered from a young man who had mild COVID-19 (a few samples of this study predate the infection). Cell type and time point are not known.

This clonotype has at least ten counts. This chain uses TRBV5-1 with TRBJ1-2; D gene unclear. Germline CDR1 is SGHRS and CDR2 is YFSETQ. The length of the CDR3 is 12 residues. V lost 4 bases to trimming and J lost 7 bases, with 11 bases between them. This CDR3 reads CASSGVPGGYTF. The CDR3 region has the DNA TGCGCCAGCAGCGGCGTCCCGGGTGGCTACACCTTC.

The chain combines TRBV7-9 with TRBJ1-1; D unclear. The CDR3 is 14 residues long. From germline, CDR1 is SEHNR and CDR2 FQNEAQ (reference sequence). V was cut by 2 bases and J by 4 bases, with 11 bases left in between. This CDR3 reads CASSLIAGSTEAFF. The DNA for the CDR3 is TGTGCCAGCAGCTTAATAGCCGGGAGCACTGAAGCTTTCTTT.

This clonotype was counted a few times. For the CDR3, the DNA is TGTGCCAGCAGCGCAGCGCCGGGGAGGAACACTGAAGCTTTCTTT. The encoded protein is CASSAAPGRNTEAFF. This sequence joins TRBV9 and TRBJ1-1, with D unresolved. The germline V and J ends were trimmed by 3 bases and 1 base, with 13 bases remaining between them. Germline loops: CDR1 SGDLS, CDR2 YYNGEE. This CDR3 has 15 amino acids. Variable domain in full (rest from reference TRBV9 and TRBJ1-1): DSGVTQTPKHLITATGQRVTLRCSPRSGDLSVYWYQQSLDQGLQFLIQYYNGEERAKGNILERFSAQQFPDLHSELNLSSLELGDSALYFCASSAAPGRNTEAFFGQGTRLTVV.

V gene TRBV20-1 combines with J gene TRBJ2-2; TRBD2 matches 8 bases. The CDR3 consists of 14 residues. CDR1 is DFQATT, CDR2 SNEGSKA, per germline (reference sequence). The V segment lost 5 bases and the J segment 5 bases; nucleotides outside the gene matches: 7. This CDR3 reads CSALRGGKTGELFF. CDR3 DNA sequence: TGCAGTGCTCTCCGGGGGGGCAAAACCGGGGAGCTGTTTTTT.

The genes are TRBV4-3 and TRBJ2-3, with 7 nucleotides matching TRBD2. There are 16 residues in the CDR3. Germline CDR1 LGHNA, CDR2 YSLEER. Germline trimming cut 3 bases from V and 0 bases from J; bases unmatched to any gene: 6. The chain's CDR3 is CASSHGRGVSTDTQYF. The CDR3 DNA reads TGCGCCAGCAGCCACGGCCGGGGGGTGAGCACAGATACGCAGTATTTT.

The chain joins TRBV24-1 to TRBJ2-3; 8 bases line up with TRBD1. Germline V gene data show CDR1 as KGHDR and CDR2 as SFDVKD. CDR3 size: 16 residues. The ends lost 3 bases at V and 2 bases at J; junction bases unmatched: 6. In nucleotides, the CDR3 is TGTGCCACCAGTGATCCAGGGACAGGAAACACAGATACGCAGTATTTT. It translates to CATSDPGTGNTDTQYF.

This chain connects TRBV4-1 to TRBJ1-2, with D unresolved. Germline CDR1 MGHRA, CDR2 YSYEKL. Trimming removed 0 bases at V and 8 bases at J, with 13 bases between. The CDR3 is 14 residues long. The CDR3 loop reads CASSQEKYPEGYTF. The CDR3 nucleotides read TGCGCCAGCAGCCAAGAAAAATATCCCGAGGGCTACACCTTC.

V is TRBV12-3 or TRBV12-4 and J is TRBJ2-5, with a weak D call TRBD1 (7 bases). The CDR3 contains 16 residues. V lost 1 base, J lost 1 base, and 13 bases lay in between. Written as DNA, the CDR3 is TGTGCCAGCAGTTTAGGTCTGCGGGACAGCCAAGAGACCCAGTACTTC. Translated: CASSLGLRDSQETQYF.

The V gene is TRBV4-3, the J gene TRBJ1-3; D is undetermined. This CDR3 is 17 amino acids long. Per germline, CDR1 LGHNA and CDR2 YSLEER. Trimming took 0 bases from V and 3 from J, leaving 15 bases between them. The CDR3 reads CASSQEPDYTYGNTIYF. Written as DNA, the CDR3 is TGCGCCAGCAGCCAAGAACCGGACTACACCTATGGAAACACCATATATTTT.

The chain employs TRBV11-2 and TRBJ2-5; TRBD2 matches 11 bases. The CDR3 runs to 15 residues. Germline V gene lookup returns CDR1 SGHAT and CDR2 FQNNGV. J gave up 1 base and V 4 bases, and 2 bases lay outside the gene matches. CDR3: CASSSLAGAQETQYF. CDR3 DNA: TGTGCCAGCAGCTCACTAGCGGGGGCCCAAGAGACCCAGTACTTC.

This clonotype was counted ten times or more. CDR3 DNA: TGCGCCAGCAGCCAAGGGACCGGGGGAAGCCAAGAGACCCAGTACTTC. The encoded protein is CASSQGTGGSQETQYF. The gene calls are TRBV4-1 and TRBJ2-5; D is possibly TRBD2 (6 bases). The CDR3 length is 16 residues. With 1 base removed from V and 1 base from J, the gap between germline ends came to 13 bases. The germline V gene has CDR1 MGHRA and CDR2 YSYEKL.

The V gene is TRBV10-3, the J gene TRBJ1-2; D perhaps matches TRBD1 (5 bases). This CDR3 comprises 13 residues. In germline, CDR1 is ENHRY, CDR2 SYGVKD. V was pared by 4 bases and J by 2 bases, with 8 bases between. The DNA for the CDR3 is TGTGCCATCAGTGGGGGGAAAAACTATGGCTACACCTTC. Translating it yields CAISGGKNYGYTF.

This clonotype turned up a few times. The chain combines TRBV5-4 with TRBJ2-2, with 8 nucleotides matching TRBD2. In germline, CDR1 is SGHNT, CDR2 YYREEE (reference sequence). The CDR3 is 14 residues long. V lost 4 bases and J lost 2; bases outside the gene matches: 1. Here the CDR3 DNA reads TGTGCCAGCAGCGGGACTAGAAACACCGGGGAGCTGTTTTTT. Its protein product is CASSGTRNTGELFF.

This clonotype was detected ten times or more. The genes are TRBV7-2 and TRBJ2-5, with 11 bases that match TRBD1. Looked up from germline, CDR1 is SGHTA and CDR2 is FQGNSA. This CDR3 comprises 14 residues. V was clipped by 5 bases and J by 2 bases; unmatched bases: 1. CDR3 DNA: TGTGCCAGCAGCCGGGACAGGGGGCAAGAGACCCAGTACTTC. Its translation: CASSRDRGQETQYF.

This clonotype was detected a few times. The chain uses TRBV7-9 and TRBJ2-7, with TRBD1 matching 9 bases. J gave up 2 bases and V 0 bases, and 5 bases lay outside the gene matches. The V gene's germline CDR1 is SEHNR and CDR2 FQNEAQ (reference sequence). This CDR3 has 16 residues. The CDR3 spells CASSLAGQGRTYEQYF. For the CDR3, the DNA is TGTGCCAGCAGCTTAGCCGGACAGGGGCGCACCTACGAGCAGTACTTC.

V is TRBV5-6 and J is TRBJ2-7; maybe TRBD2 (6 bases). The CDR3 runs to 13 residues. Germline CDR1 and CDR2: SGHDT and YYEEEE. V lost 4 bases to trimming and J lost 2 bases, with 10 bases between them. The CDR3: CASSMLAAYEQYF. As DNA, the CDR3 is TGTGCCAGCAGCATGTTAGCGGCCTACGAGCAGTACTTC.

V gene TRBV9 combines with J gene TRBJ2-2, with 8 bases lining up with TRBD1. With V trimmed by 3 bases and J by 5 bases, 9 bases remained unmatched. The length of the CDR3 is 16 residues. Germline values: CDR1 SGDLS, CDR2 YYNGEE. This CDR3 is CASSGPQGAWTGELFF. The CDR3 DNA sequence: TGTGCCAGCAGCGGCCCCCAGGGGGCATGGACCGGGGAGCTGTTTTTT.

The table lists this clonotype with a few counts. CDR3 bases: TGCGCCAGCAGTGAGGGGTTGAACACTGAAGCTTTCTTT. Residues: CASSEGLNTEAFF. The chain is built from TRBV10-1 and TRBJ1-1; D remains ambiguous. V was cut by 2 bases and J by 0 bases, with 4 bases left in between. CDR3 length equals 13 residues. CDR1 WNHNN and CDR2 SYGVQD come from the germline V gene (reference sequence).

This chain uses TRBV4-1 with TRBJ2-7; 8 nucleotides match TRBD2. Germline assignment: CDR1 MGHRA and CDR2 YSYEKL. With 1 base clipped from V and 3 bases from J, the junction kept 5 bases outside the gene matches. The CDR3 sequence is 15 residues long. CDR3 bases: TGCGCCAGCAGCCAAGCGGCGGGGGGTTTCTACGAGCAGTACTTC. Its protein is CASSQAAGGFYEQYF.

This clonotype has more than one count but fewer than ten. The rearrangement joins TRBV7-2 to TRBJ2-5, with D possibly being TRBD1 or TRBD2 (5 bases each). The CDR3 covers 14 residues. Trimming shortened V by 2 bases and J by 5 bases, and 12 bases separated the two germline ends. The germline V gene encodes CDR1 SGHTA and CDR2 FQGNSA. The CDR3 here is CASSLTAWGETQYF. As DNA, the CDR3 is TGTGCCAGCAGCTTAACGGCCTGGGGGGAGACCCAGTACTTC.

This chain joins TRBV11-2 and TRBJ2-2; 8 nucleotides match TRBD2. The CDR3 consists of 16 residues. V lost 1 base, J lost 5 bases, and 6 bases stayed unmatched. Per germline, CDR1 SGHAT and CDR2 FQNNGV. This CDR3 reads CASSLVVTSGTGELFF. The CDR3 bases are TGTGCCAGCAGCTTAGTAGTTACTAGCGGAACCGGGGAGCTGTTTTTT.

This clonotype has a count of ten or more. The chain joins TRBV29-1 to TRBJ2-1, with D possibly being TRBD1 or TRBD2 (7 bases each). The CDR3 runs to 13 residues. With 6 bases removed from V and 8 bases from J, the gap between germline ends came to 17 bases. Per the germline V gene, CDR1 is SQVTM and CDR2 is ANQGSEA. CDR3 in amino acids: CSVWGQGGDEQFF. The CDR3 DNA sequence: TGCAGCGTCTGGGGGCAGGGGGGGGATGAGCAGTTCTTC.

The CDR3 is CASRILRIPTQYF. The CDR3 nucleotides read TGTGCCAGCAGGATATTAAGGATCCCTACGCAGTATTTT. This chain joins TRBV12-3 or TRBV12-4 and TRBJ2-3; D not resolved. The CDR3 sequence is 13 residues long. The ends were cut back, 6 bases at V and 8 bases at J, with 15 bases in the middle.

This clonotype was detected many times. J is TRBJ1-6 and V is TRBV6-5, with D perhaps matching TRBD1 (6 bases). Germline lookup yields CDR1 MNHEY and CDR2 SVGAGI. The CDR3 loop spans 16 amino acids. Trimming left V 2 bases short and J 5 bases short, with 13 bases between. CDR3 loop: CASSYGGATHNSPLHF. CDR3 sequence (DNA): TGTGCCAGCAGTTACGGGGGGGCAACCCATAATTCACCCCTCCACTTT.

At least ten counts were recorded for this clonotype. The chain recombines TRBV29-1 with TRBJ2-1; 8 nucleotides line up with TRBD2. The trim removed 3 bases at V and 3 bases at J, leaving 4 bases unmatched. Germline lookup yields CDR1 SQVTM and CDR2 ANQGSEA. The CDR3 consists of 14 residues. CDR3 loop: CSVDGGGLYNEQFF. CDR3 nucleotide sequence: TGCAGCGTTGACGGCGGGGGGCTCTACAATGAGCAGTTCTTC.

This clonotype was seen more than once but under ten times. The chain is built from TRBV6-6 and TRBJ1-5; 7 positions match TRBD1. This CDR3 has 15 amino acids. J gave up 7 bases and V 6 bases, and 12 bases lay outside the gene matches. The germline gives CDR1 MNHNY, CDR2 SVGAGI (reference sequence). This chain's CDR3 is CASRFNRGSDQPQHF. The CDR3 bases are TGTGCCAGCAGATTCAACAGGGGAAGCGACCAGCCCCAGCATTTT.

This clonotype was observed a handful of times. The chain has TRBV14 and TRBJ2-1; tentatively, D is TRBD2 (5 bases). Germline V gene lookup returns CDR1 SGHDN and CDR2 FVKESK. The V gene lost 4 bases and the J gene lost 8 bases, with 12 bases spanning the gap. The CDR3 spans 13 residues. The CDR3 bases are TGTGCCAGCAGCCGGACTGGCACGTATGAGCAGTTCTTC. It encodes CASSRTGTYEQFF.